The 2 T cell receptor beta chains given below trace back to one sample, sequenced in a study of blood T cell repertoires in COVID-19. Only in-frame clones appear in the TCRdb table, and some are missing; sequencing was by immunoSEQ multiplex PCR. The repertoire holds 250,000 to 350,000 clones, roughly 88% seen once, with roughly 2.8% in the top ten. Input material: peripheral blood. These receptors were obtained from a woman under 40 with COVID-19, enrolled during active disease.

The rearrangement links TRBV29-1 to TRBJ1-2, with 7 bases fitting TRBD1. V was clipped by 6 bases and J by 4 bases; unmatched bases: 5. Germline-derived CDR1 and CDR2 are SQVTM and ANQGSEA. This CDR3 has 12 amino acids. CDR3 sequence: CSVENRGYGYTF. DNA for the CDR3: TGCAGCGTCGAAAACAGGGGCTATGGCTACACCTTC.

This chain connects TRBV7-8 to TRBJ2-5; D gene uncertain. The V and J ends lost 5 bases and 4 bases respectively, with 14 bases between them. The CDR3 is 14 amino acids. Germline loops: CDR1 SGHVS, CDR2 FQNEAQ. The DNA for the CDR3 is TGTGCCAGCAGCCCATCCGGGTCCCGAGAGACCCAGTACTTC. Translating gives CASSPSGSRETQYF.